One and the same sample provided the 16 T cell receptor beta chains below, sequenced in a study of cytomegalovirus exposure and HLA in healthy donors. A multiplex PCR was run with 60 Vbeta primers and 13 Jbeta primers. Libraries were prepared by immunoSEQ multiplex PCR; TCRdb keeps only in-frame clonotypes and omits some of them. Among fewer than 200,000 clones listed, roughly 79% were seen once. Sequenced sample: PBMCs. These receptor sequences come from a woman aged 18-29 years in good health and CMV-seropositive.

The chain employs TRBV27 and TRBJ2-1; 9 nucleotides align to TRBD2. This CDR3 spans 17 amino acids. Trimming took 6 bases from V and 6 from J; bases not matched to a gene: 15. Germline V gene lookup returns CDR1 MNHEY and CDR2 SMNVEV (reference sequence). The CDR3 DNA follows: TGTGCCAGCAGCCTTACCTCGGGGACTAGCCCCTTCAATGAGCAGTTCTTC. Its protein is CASSLTSGTSPFNEQFF.

This clone was observed a handful of times. The V and J genes are TRBV4-1 and TRBJ1-2; 11 positions match TRBD1. V dropped 0 bases and J dropped 11; count of bases not matched to a gene: 14. Germline V gene lookup returns CDR1 MGHRA and CDR2 YSYEKL. The CDR3 covers 17 residues. The CDR3 sequence: CASSQDGGQGGWIGYTF. CDR3 in DNA: TGCGCCAGCAGCCAAGATGGGGGACAGGGGGGATGGATTGGTTACACCTTC.

The chain couples TRBV5-5 to TRBJ1-3; D possibly corresponds to TRBD1 (6 bases). CDR3 length: 15 amino acids. Germline CDR1 reads SGHKS; CDR2 reads YYEKEE (reference sequence). Trimming stripped 5 bases from V and 4 bases from J, with 16 bases between. CDR3 region: CASSSVGTLGNTIYF. DNA of the CDR3: TGTGCCAGCAGTTCCGTCGGGACACTCGGAAACACCATATATTTT.

The chain uses TRBV10-3 and TRBJ1-1; no firm D call. CDR3 length: 16 amino acids. The V and J ends lost 3 bases and 5 bases respectively, with 19 bases between them. Germline CDR1 ENHRY, CDR2 SYGVKD. Here the CDR3 reads CAISDPWWARRTEAFF. CDR3 bases: TGTGCCATCAGTGATCCGTGGTGGGCTAGGAGGACTGAAGCTTTCTTT.

As regards this clone: Mismatch with germline at one junction end may stem from a read error. This chain joins TRBV7-9 and TRBJ2-3; 10 bases line up with TRBD2. This CDR3 contains 13 residues. Germline CDR1 and CDR2: SEHNR and FQNEAQ (reference sequence). The CDR3 loop is CASSLEGLAGVVF. Here the CDR3 DNA reads TGTGCCAGCAGCTTAGAGGGCCTAGCGGGGGTCGTCTTT.

The CDR3 region is CASSRTRQETQYF. The CDR3 bases are TGTGCCAGCTCAAGAACGCGACAAGAGACCCAGTACTTC. The gene calls are TRBV18 and TRBJ2-5; unclear D gene. The V and J ends lost 5 bases and 2 bases respectively, with 9 bases between them. The length of the CDR3 is 13 residues. The V gene's germline CDR1 is KGHSH and CDR2 LQKENI.

Concerning this clone itself: One junction end does not reproduce the germline sequence, and a read error may be involved. The gene calls are TRBV6-5 and TRBJ1-2; D ambiguous. This CDR3 region has 11 residues. Germline-derived CDR1 and CDR2 are MNHEY and SVGAGI. The CDR3 reads CASGSDYGYTF. The CDR3 coding sequence is TGCGCTTCGGGGTCCGACTATGGCTACACCTTC.

The chain is built from TRBV27 and TRBJ1-2, with a tentative D call TRBD1 (5 bases). Germline-derived CDR1 and CDR2 are MNHEY and SMNVEV (reference sequence). This CDR3 comprises 14 residues. With 3 bases removed from V and 4 bases from J, the gap between germline ends came to 12 bases. This CDR3 reads CASSLRGGTYGYTF. The CDR3 nucleotides are TGTGCCAGCAGTTTGCGCGGCGGGACCTATGGCTACACCTTC.

The chain has TRBV7-6 and TRBJ2-7; D possibly corresponds to TRBD2 (5 bases). The CDR3 covers 12 residues. The germline V gene encodes CDR1 SGHVS and CDR2 FNYEAQ. V lost 6 bases and J lost 3, with 9 bases in between. The CDR3 DNA reads TGTGCCAGCAGTCGAAGCGGCTACGAGCAGTACTTC. Translating gives CASSRSGYEQYF.

This clone showed up just once. This chain connects TRBV6-6 to TRBJ2-1; 7 bases map to TRBD1. V gave up 7 bases and J gave up 6 bases; unmatched junction bases: 9. The germline V gene has CDR1 MNHNY and CDR2 SVGAGI (reference sequence). The CDR3 consists of 14 residues. DNA of the CDR3: TGTGCCAGCACCGGAACAGGGGTCGGCAATGAGCAGTTCTTC. Amino acid sequence: CASTGTGVGNEQFF.

V gene TRBV29-1 combines with J gene TRBJ2-7, with 8 nucleotides matching TRBD1. The V gene end was trimmed by 6 bases and the J gene end by 6 bases; junction bases not matched to a gene: 10. This CDR3 contains 13 residues. Germline V CDR1 and CDR2: SQVTM, ANQGSEA. DNA for the CDR3: TGCAGCGTCCTAAGTCTCAGGGGGCGCGAGCAGTACTTC. Residues: CSVLSLRGREQYF.

CDR3 sequence reads: CASTNRGKQLDTQYF. CDR3 DNA sequence: TGTGCCAGTACAAACAGGGGAAAACAGCTCGATACGCAGTATTTT. V usage is TRBV5-4 and J usage is TRBJ2-3, with 7 bases aligning to TRBD1. Looked up from germline, CDR1 is SGHNT and CDR2 is YYREEE (reference sequence). The CDR3 covers 15 residues. Trimming took 8 bases from V and 6 from J; bases not matched to a gene: 15.

J is TRBJ2-7 and V is TRBV5-8; 9 bases agree with TRBD2. The germline gives CDR1 SGHTS, CDR2 YDEGEE. This CDR3 contains 16 residues. V was clipped by 2 bases and J by 3 bases; unmatched bases: 9. Here the CDR3 DNA reads TGTGCCAGCAGCTTTGAGACTAGCGGAGGGAGCTACGAGCAGTACTTC. It encodes CASSFETSGGSYEQYF.

The V call is TRBV13, the J call TRBJ2-1; the match to TRBD2 covers 11 bases. The CDR3 covers 18 residues. Germline CDR1 is PRHDT and CDR2 is FYEKMQ (reference sequence). V lost 6 bases to trimming and J lost 6 bases; unmatched junction nucleotides: 16. CDR3 protein: CASSSAGVAGGLRNEQFF. The CDR3 region has the DNA TGTGCCAGCAGTTCGGCGGGTGTAGCGGGGGGGCTTCGCAATGAGCAGTTCTTC.

The V and J genes are TRBV15 and TRBJ2-3; D is undetermined. The CDR3 consists of 15 residues. V was cut by 4 bases and J by 1 base, with 12 bases left in between. CDR1 LNHNV and CDR2 YYDKDF come from the germline V gene (reference sequence). CDR3 protein: CATSNPPLGTDTQYF. The DNA of the CDR3 is TGTGCCACCAGCAACCCCCCACTCGGCACAGATACGCAGTATTTT.

V and J are TRBV5-1 and TRBJ2-5, with D maybe TRBD2 (6 bases). The CDR3 has 15 amino acids. The germline V gene has CDR1 SGHRS and CDR2 YFSETQ. Trimming removed 0 bases from V and 5 bases from J, with 14 bases in between. CDR3 nucleotides: TGCGCCAGCAGCTTGGATCGGCGGGGAGAGGAGACCCAGTACTTC. Protein sequence: CASSLDRRGEETQYF. The variable domain in full, with the rest retrieved from reference TRBV5-1 and TRBJ2-5, is KAGVTQTPRYLIKTRGQQVTLSCSPISGHRSVSWYQQTPGQGLQFLFEYFSETQRNKGNFPGRFSGRQFSNSRSEMNVSTLELGDSALYLCASSLDRRGEETQYFGPGTRLLVL.